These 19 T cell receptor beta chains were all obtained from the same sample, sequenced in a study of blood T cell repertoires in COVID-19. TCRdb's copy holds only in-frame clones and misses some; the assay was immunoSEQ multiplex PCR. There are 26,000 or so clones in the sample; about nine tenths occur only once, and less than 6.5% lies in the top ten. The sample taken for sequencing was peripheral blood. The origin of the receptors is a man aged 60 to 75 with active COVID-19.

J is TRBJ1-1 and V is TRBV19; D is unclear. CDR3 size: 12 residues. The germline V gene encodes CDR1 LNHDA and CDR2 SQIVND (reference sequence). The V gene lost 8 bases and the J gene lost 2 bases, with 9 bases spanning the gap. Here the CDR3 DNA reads TGTGCCAGTGGGGAGACAAACACTGAAGCTTTCTTT. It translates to CASGETNTEAFF.

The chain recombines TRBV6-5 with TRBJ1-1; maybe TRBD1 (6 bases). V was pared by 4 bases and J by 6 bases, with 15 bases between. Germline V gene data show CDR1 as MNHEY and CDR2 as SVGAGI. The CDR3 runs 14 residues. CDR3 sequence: CASSFDRTRAEAFF. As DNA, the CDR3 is TGTGCCAGCAGTTTCGACAGGACTCGCGCTGAAGCTTTCTTT.

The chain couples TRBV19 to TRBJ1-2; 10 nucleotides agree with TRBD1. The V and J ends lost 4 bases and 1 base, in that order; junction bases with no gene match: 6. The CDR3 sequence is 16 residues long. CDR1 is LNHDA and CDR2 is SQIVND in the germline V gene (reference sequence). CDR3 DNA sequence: TGTGCCAGTAGTAGGACAGGGGGTCTGGGTAACTATGGCTACACCTTC. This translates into CASSRTGGLGNYGYTF.

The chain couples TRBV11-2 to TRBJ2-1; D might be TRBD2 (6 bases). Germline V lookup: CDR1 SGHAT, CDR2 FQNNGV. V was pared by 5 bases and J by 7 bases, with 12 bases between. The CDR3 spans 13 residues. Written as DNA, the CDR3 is TGTGCCAGCAGCCCCCGTCGGGAGAATGAGCAGTTCTTC. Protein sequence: CASSPRRENEQFF.

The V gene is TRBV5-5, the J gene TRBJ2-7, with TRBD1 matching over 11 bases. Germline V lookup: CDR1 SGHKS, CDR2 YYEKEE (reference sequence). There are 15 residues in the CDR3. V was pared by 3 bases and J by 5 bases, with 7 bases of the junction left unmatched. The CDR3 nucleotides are TGTGCCAGCAGCTGGCAAGGACAGGGGGCAAACGAGCAGTACTTC. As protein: CASSWQGQGANEQYF.

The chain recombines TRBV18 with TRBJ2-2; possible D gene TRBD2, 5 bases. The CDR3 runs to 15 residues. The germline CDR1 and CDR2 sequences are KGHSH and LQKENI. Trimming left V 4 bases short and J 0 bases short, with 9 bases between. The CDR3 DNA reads TGTGCCAGCTCACAAGGGAGCTCGAACACCGGGGAGCTGTTTTTT. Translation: CASSQGSSNTGELFF. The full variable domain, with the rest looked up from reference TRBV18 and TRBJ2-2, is NAGVMQNPRHLVRRRGQEARLRCSPMKGHSHVYWYRQLPEEGLKFMVYLQKENIIDESGMPKERFSAEFPKEGPSILRIQQVVRGDSAAYFCASSQGSSNTGELFFGEGSRLTVL.

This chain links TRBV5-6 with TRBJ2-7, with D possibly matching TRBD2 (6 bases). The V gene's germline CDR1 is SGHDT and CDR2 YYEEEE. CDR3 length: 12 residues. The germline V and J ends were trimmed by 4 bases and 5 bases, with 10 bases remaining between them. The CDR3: CASSGSGDEQYF. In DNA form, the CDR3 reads TGTGCCAGCAGCGGTAGCGGAGACGAGCAGTACTTC.

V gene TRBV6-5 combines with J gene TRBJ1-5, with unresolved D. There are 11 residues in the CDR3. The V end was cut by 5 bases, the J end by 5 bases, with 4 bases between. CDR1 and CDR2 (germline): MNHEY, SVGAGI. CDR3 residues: CASSLDQPQHF. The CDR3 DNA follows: TGTGCCAGCAGTCTTGATCAGCCCCAGCATTTT.

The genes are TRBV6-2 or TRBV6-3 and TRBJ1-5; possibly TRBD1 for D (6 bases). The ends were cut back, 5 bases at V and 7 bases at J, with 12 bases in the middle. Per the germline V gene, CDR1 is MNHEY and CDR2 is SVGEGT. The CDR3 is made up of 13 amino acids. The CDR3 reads CASSLRGRQPQHF. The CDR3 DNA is TGTGCCAGCAGTCTCAGGGGCCGGCAGCCCCAGCATTTT.

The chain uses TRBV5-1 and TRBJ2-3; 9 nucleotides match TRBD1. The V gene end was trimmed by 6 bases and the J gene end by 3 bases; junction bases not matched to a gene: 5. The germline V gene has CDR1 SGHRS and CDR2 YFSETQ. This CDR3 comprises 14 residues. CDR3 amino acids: CASNPQGATDTQYF. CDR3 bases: TGCGCCAGCAATCCACAGGGGGCGACAGATACGCAGTATTTT.

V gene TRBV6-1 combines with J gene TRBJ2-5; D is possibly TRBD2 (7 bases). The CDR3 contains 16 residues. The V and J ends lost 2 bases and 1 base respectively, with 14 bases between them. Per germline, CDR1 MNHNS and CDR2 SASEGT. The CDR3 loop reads CASSESVAGAQETQYF. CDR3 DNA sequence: TGTGCCAGCAGTGAATCAGTGGCGGGGGCCCAAGAGACCCAGTACTTC.

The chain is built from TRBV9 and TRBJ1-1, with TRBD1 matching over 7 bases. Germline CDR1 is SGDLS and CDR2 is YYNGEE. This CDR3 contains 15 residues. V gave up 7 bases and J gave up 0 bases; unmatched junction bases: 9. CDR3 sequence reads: CASAPLTGLNTEAFF. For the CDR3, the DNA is TGTGCCAGCGCCCCCCTGACAGGGTTGAACACTGAAGCTTTCTTT.

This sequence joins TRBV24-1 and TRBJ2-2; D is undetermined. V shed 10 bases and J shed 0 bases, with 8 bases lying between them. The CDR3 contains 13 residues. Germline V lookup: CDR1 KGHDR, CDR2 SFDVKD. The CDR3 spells CATIAPNTGELFF. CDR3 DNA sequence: TGTGCCACTATAGCACCGAACACCGGGGAGCTGTTTTTT.

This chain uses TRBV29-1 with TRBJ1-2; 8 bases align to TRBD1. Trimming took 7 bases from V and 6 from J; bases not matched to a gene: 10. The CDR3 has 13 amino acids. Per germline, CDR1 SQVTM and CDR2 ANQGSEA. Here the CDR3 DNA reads TGCAGCGGCACTACAGGGGGTCGTAATGGCTACACCTTC. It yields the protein CSGTTGGRNGYTF.

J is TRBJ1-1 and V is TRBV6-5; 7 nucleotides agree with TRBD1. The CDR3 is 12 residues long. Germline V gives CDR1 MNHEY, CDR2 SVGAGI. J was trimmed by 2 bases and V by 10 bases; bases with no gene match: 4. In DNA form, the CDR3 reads TGTGCCACTAAGGGGGCCAACACTGAAGCTTTCTTT. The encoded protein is CATKGANTEAFF.

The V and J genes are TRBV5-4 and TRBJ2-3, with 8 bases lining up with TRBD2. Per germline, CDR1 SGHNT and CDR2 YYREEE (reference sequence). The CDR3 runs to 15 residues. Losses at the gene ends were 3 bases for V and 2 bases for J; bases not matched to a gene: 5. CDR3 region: CASSSVRGVTDTQYF. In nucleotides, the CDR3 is TGTGCCAGCAGCTCAGTGCGGGGGGTCACAGATACGCAGTATTTT.

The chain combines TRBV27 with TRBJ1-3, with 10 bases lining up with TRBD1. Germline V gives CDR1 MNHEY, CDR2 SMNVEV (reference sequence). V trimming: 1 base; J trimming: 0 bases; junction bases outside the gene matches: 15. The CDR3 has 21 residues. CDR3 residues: CASSLYPGTGDTPGSGNTIYF. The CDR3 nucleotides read TGTGCCAGCAGTTTATATCCCGGGACAGGGGACACTCCTGGCTCTGGAAACACCATATATTTT.

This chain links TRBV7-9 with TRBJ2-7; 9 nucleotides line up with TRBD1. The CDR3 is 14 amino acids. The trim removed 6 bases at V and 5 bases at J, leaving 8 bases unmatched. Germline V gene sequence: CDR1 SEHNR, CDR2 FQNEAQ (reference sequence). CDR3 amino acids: CASRTGGKGNEQYF. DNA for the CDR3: TGTGCCAGCAGAACAGGGGGCAAAGGGAACGAGCAGTACTTC.

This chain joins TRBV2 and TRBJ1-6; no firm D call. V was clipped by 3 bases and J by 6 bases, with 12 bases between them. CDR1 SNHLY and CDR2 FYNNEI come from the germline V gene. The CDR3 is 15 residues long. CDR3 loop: CASSEENRVNSPLHF. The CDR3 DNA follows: TGTGCCAGCAGTGAGGAGAATAGAGTTAATTCACCCCTCCACTTT.